These 14 T cell receptor beta chains were all obtained from the same sample, sequenced in a study of T cell clonality in common variable immunodeficiency. Sequencing used immunoSEQ multiplex PCR; TCRdb keeps in-frame clones, though not all of them. The record shows tens of thousands of clones for this sample, with no singletons present. The sequenced material came from peripheral blood mononuclear cells. These receptors were taken from a person aged 18 to 69 in good health.

This clone has at least ten counts. The CDR3 end is not reached by the read, which stops 3 residues before it; the germline J gene fills it in. The chain joins TRBV18 to TRBJ2-5; D not resolved. This CDR3 is 14 amino acids long. Germline V lookup: CDR1 KGHSH, CDR2 LQKENI. V lost 0 bases and J lost 3, with 8 bases in between. The DNA read from the CDR3 is TGTGCCAGCTCACCACCGAGCCAGGAAGAGACC. It specifies CASSPPSQEET. The CDR3 in full is CASSPPSQEETQYF.

This clone was recorded at least ten times. The CDR3 goes on 3 residues after the read ends, and that part is filled in from the germline J gene. V and J are TRBV20-1 and TRBJ2-5; 8 positions agree with TRBD2. This CDR3 region has 13 residues. Germline V gene data show CDR1 as DFQATT and CDR2 as SNEGSKA (reference sequence). With V trimmed by 7 bases and J by 1 base, 5 bases remained unmatched. The CDR3 spells CSGSGEFQETQYF. The sequenced CDR3 bases are TGCAGTGGTAGCGGGGAATTCCAAGAGACC.

This clone came up many times. The read halts 3 residues ahead of the CDR3 end, with the missing end drawn from the germline J gene. V usage is TRBV9 and J usage is TRBJ1-1, with D unclear. Looked up from germline, CDR1 is SGDLS and CDR2 is YYNGEE. This CDR3 comprises 16 residues. Deletions cut 0 bases from V and 1 base from J, with 13 bases between. The CDR3 reads CASSVGPLGWNTEAFF. CDR3 bases read: TGTGCCAGCAGCGTAGGGCCCCTAGGATGGAACACTGAA.

This clone was counted ten times or more. The read finishes 3 residues shy of the CDR3 end, and the germline J gene is used to complete it. The V gene is TRBV7-9, the J gene TRBJ1-4, with no clear D. The CDR3 contains 14 residues. Trimming cost V 5 bases and J 4 bases, with 11 bases left between them. Germline lookup yields CDR1 SEHNR and CDR2 FQNEAQ (reference sequence). The covered CDR3 bases are TGTGCCAGCAGCCAGCCTGGGCTTAATGAAAAA. Protein product: CASSQPGLNEK. The CDR3 as a whole reads CASSQPGLNEKLFF.

Points on this clone: The DNA ends 3 residues before the CDR3 does, and the rest of the CDR3 is filled in from the germline J gene. V and J are TRBV19 and TRBJ2-7; 7 bases fit TRBD2. Germline trimming cut 5 bases from V and 6 bases from J; bases unmatched to any gene: 1. This CDR3 spans 11 amino acids. The V gene's germline CDR1 is LNHDA and CDR2 SQIVND (reference sequence). The part of the CDR3 DNA that was read is TGTGCCAGTAGTTGGGGGGGCGAG. Its translation: CASSWGGE. The full CDR3 is CASSWGGEQYF.

Many counts were recorded for this clone. At one end, the junction sequence differs from germline, possibly due to a read error. The DNA ends 3 residues before the CDR3 does, and the rest of the CDR3 is filled in from the germline J gene. This chain uses TRBV4-2 with TRBJ1-2; weak D call: TRBD1 (6 bases). From germline, CDR1 is LGHNA and CDR2 YNFKEQ. The CDR3 contains 14 residues. The sequenced CDR3 bases are TGCGCCAGCAGCCCTTCGGGTACAGGGAATGGC. Translated, it gives CASSPSGTGNG. The entire CDR3 protein is CASSPSGTGNGYTF.

Only a few counts were recorded for this clone. The read gets to within 3 residues of the CDR3 end, and the germline J gene fills in the rest. The chain combines TRBV19 with TRBJ1-5, with TRBD1 as a possible D gene (5 bases). CDR3 length equals 15 residues. The germline V and J ends were trimmed by 7 bases and 6 bases, with 19 bases remaining between them. Germline V CDR1 and CDR2: LNHDA, SQIVND (reference sequence). The CDR3 bases that were read are TGTGCCAGTACCGGGGGACGGGTGATTTCTCAGCCC. Protein sequence: CASTGGRVISQP. The full CDR3 protein reads CASTGGRVISQPQHF.

This clone was detected ten times or more. The CDR3 extends 3 residues past the end of the read, so its final part is completed from the germline J gene. This chain connects TRBV7-9 to TRBJ1-1; weak D call: TRBD1 (5 bases). V lost 5 bases to trimming and J lost 3 bases, with 10 bases between them. This CDR3 contains 13 residues. Germline V gene sequence: CDR1 SEHNR, CDR2 FQNEAQ (reference sequence). The CDR3 loop reads CASSAQGDTEAFF. The DNA read from the CDR3 is TGTGCCAGCAGCGCTCAGGGAGACACTGAA.

This clone was counted at least ten times. The read stops 3 residues short of the end of the CDR3; the missing end is completed from the germline J gene. This rearrangement joins TRBV7-2 to TRBJ1-2; D not resolved. V gave up 1 base and J gave up 4 bases, with 10 bases separating them. This CDR3 has 14 amino acids. CDR1 and CDR2 from the germline V gene are SGHTA and FQGNSA. Partial CDR3 DNA: TGTGCCAGCAGCTTAGGTGGTCTAGTCTATGGC. Its translation: CASSLGGLVYG. In full, the CDR3 reads CASSLGGLVYGYTF.

This clone was detected ten times or more. Relative to the germline gene, one junction end is altered; a read error may explain this. CDR3 region: CASSQGLDGGNGYGYTF. Incomplete CDR3 DNA: TGCGCCAGCAGCCAAGGGCTTGACGGCGGGAATGGATATGGC. V is TRBV4-2 and J is TRBJ1-2; D ambiguous. The sequence runs out 3 residues before the end of the CDR3; the remainder is reconstructed from the germline J gene. Germline CDR1 and CDR2: LGHNA and YNFKEQ. The CDR3 consists of 17 residues.

This clone was recorded many times. With the read ending 3 residues before the CDR3 end, the germline J gene is used to fill in that end. V gene TRBV6-2 or TRBV6-3 combines with J gene TRBJ2-5; 7 nucleotides match TRBD1. The CDR3 is 17 amino acids. Looked up from germline, CDR1 is MNHEY and CDR2 is SVGEGT. After removal of 6 bases from V and 7 bases from J, the junction contained 20 bases not matched to a gene. CDR3 region: CASSSRPGQPTSGTQYF. CDR3 DNA (partial): TGTGCCAGCAGCTCCCGCCCGGGACAGCCGACTTCGGGGACC.

This clone was seen ten or more times. The CDR3 extends 3 residues past the end of the read, so its final part is completed from the germline J gene. The chain recombines TRBV20-1 with TRBJ1-6; 9 nucleotides agree with TRBD1. Per germline, CDR1 DFQATT and CDR2 SNEGSKA (reference sequence). The CDR3 contains 17 residues. V shed 0 bases, J shed 10 bases, and the junction held 13 bases outside the gene matches. The CDR3 DNA, read in part, is TGCAGTGCTAGAGATCGTGGGACAGGGCTGGTGGGATCACCC. This gives the protein CSARDRGTGLVGSP. The entire CDR3 is CSARDRGTGLVGSPLHF.

This clone has a count of ten or more. One end of the junction is discordant with germline, which a read error may explain. The read ends 3 residues shy of where the CDR3 ends; the end is completed using the germline J gene. The gene calls are TRBV4-2 and TRBJ1-2, with 7 bases identical to TRBD1. Germline V gives CDR1 LGHNA, CDR2 YNFKEQ. The CDR3 consists of 13 residues. The CDR3 is CASSQEGAIGYTF. The sequenced part of the CDR3 DNA is TGCGCCAGCAGCCAAGAGGGGGCGATCGGC.

This clone was seen many times. The read is 3 residues too short to cover the CDR3 end, so that end is filled in from the germline J gene. The gene calls are TRBV29-1 and TRBJ2-7; D not resolved. Germline CDR1 reads SQVTM; CDR2 reads ANQGSEA. This CDR3 contains 12 residues. Trimming took off 1 base at V and 3 bases at J, with 7 bases between the two ends. The CDR3 bases that were read are TGCAGCGTTGAAGCCCCCGGCTACGAG. Its translation is CSVEAPGYE. The full CDR3 protein reads CSVEAPGYEQYF.